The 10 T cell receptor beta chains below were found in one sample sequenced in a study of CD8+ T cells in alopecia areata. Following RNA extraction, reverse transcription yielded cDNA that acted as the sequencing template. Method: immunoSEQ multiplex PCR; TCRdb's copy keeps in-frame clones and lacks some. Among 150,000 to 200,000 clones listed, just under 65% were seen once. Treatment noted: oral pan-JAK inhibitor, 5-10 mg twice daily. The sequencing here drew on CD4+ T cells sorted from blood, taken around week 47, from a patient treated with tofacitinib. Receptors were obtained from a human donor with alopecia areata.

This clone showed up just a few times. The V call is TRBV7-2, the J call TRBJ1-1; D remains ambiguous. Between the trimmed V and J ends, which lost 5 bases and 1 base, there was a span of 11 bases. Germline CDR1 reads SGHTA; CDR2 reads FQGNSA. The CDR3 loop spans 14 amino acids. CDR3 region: CASSATIRNTEAFF. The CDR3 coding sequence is TGTGCCAGCAGCGCCACAATCAGGAACACTGAAGCTTTCTTT.

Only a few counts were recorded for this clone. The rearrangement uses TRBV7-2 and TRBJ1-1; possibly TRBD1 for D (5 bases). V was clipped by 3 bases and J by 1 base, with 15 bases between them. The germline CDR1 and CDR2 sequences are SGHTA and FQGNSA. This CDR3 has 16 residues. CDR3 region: CASSFRFDRRNTEAFF. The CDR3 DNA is TGTGCCAGCAGCTTTAGGTTTGACAGAAGGAACACTGAAGCTTTCTTT.

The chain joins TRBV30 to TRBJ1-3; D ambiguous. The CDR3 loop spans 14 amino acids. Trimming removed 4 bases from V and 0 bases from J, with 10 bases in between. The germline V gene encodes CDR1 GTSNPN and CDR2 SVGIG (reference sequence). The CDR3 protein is CAWNSHSSGNTIYF. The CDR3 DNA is TGTGCCTGGAACAGTCATAGCTCTGGAAACACCATATATTTT.

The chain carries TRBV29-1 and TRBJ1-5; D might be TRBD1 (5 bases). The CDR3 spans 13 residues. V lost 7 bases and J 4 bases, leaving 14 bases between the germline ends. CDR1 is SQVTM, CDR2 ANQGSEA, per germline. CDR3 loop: CSGILGPNQPQHF. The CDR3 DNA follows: TGCAGCGGAATACTGGGGCCTAATCAGCCCCAGCATTTT.

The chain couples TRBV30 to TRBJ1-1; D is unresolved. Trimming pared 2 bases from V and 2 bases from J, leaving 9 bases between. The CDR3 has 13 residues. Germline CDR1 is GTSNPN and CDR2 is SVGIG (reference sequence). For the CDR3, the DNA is TGTGCCTGGAGTCAAAGGGCAAACACTGAAGCTTTCTTT. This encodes CAWSQRANTEAFF.

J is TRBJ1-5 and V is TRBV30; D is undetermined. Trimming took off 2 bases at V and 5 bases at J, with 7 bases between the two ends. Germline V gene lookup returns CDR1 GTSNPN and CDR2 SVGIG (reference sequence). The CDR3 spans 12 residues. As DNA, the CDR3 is TGTGCCTGGAGTTCTGGGGATCAGCCCCAGCATTTT. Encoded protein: CAWSSGDQPQHF.

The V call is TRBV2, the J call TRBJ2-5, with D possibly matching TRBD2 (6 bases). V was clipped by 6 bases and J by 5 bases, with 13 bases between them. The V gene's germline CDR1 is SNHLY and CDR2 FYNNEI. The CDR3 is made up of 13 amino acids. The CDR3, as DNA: TGTGCCAGCAGCAAGGGACTGGAGGAGACCCAGTACTTC. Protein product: CASSKGLEETQYF.

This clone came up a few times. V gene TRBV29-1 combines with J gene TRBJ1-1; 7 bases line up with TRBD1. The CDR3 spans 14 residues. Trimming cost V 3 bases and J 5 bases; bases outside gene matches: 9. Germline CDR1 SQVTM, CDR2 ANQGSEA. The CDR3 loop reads CSVERRQGGTEAFF. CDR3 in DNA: TGCAGCGTTGAGAGACGACAGGGAGGGACTGAAGCTTTCTTT.

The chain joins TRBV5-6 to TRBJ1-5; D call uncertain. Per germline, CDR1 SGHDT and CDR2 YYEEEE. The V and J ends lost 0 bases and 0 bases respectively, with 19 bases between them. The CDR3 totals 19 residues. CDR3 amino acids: CASSLAIDPRRHSNQPQHF. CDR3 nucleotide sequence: TGTGCCAGCAGCTTGGCCATCGATCCCCGGAGACATAGCAATCAGCCCCAGCATTTT. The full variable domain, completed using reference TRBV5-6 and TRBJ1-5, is DAGVTQSPTHLIKTRGQQVTLRCSPKSGHDTVSWYQQALGQGPQFIFQYYEEEERQRGNFPDRFSGHQFPNYSSELNVNALLLGDSALYLCASSLAIDPRRHSNQPQHFGDGTRLSIL.

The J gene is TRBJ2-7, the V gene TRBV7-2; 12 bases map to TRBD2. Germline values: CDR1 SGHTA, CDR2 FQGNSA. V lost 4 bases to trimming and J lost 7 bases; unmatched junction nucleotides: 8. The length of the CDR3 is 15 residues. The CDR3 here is CASSSQTSGGGEQYF. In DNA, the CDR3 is TGTGCCAGCAGCTCGCAGACTAGCGGGGGTGGTGAGCAGTACTTC.